This entry lists 25 T cell receptor beta chains sequenced from one sample in a study of early T cells in non-severe SARS-CoV-2 infection. Each CDR3 protein is one row after TCRdb ran MiXCR on the 5' RACE reads. Altogether 40,000 to 45,000 distinct CDR3 sequences are present, 9% to 15% being singletons, with the ten largest covering 16%. The sequenced sample was whole blood. These receptors came from an adult who was a healthcare worker with PCR-confirmed SARS-CoV-2 infection or an uninfected control (not recorded which).

This clonotype was detected only a few times. The V call is TRBV6-2 or TRBV6-3, the J call TRBJ2-1, with 7 bases that match TRBD2. After removal of 5 bases from V and 9 bases from J, the junction contained 10 bases not matched to a gene. Germline V gene sequence: CDR1 MNHEY, CDR2 SVGEGT. This CDR3 region has 14 residues. The CDR3 here is CASSGGWGGGEQFF. CDR3 nucleotide sequence: TGTGCCAGCAGTGGGGGATGGGGGGGAGGTGAGCAGTTCTTC.

This clonotype was recorded many times. V gene TRBV19 combines with J gene TRBJ2-1, with 10 bases identical to TRBD2. The CDR3 length is 16 residues. Germline V gives CDR1 LNHDA, CDR2 SQIVND (reference sequence). Germline trimming cut 4 bases from V and 8 bases from J; bases unmatched to any gene: 11. CDR3 region: CASSTPGLASGDEQFF. The CDR3 DNA is TGTGCCAGTAGTACCCCGGGACTAGCGTCAGGCGATGAGCAGTTCTTC.

The V call is TRBV6-5, the J call TRBJ2-3; 7 positions agree with TRBD1. This CDR3 comprises 15 residues. J gave up 0 bases and V 6 bases, and 6 bases lay outside the gene matches. Germline CDR1 reads MNHEY; CDR2 reads SVGAGI. In DNA, the CDR3 is TGTGCCAGCAGCTACGACAGGGCTAGCACAGATACGCAGTATTTT. Translation: CASSYDRASTDTQYF.

The chain employs TRBV7-2 and TRBJ1-5; TRBD1 matches 9 bases. The CDR3 has 15 amino acids. Germline V gene data show CDR1 as SGHTA and CDR2 as FQGNSA. V shed 5 bases, J shed 7 bases, and the junction held 9 bases outside the gene matches. The DNA for the CDR3 is TGTGCCAGCAGCCCGGGACAGGGAATCAGGCAGCCCCAGCATTTT. Protein: CASSPGQGIRQPQHF.

The V and J genes are TRBV7-8 and TRBJ2-3, with unresolved D. Germline CDR1 is SGHVS and CDR2 is FQNEAQ. The ends were cut back, 1 base at V and 0 bases at J, with 8 bases in the middle. This CDR3 contains 15 residues. The CDR3 DNA sequence: TGTGCCAGCAGCTTAGAGAGGTACAGCACAGATACGCAGTATTTT. Its protein product is CASSLERYSTDTQYF.

This clonotype was recorded a few times. V is TRBV4-3 and J is TRBJ2-6; D is unclear. In germline, CDR1 is LGHNA, CDR2 YSLEER. This CDR3 region has 15 residues. The V end was cut by 4 bases, the J end by 0 bases, with 7 bases between. The CDR3: CASSPTSSGANVLTF. The CDR3 DNA follows: TGCGCCAGCAGCCCAACCAGCTCTGGGGCCAACGTCCTGACTTTC.

This chain uses TRBV10-3 with TRBJ2-7; no clear D gene. Trimming removed 0 bases at V and 5 bases at J, with 11 bases between. Per germline, CDR1 ENHRY and CDR2 SYGVKD. CDR3 size: 14 residues. The CDR3 is CAISESTRRHEQYF. In nucleotides, the CDR3 is TGTGCCATCAGTGAGTCGACGCGAAGGCACGAGCAGTACTTC.

This clonotype has a count of ten or more. The rearrangement links TRBV12-3 or TRBV12-4 to TRBJ2-3, with D tentatively TRBD1 (6 bases). The CDR3 sequence is 15 residues long. Trimming shortened V by 10 bases and J by 1 base, and 18 bases separated the two germline ends. CDR3 DNA: TGTGCCACTCGGCTAGGGGGTCCAGGCACAGATACGCAGTATTTT. It translates to CATRLGGPGTDTQYF.

The chain has TRBV29-1 and TRBJ2-1; 9 bases map to TRBD2. V shed 5 bases, J shed 4 bases, and the junction held 6 bases outside the gene matches. Germline lookup yields CDR1 SQVTM and CDR2 ANQGSEA. CDR3 size: 14 residues. The CDR3 region is CSVPWLAGYNEQFF. CDR3 DNA sequence: TGCAGCGTTCCCTGGCTAGCGGGGTACAATGAGCAGTTCTTC.

This clonotype was recorded many times. The chain carries TRBV6-2 or TRBV6-3 and TRBJ2-3, with TRBD2 identical over 7 bases. Per the germline V gene, CDR1 is MNHEY and CDR2 is SVGEGT. Trimming took 5 bases from V and 4 from J; bases not matched to a gene: 6. This CDR3 spans 14 amino acids. CDR3 sequence reads: CASSRDSGPDTQYF. For the CDR3, the DNA is TGTGCCAGCAGTAGAGATAGCGGGCCAGATACGCAGTATTTT.

The rearrangement links TRBV3-1 to TRBJ2-7, with a tentative D call TRBD2 (6 bases). V was shortened by 4 bases and J by 7 bases, with 14 bases between the two germline ends. Germline V gene data show CDR1 as LGHDT and CDR2 as YNNKEL (reference sequence). CDR3 length: 13 residues. CDR3 amino acids: CASSPQPAGEQYF. Here the CDR3 DNA reads TGTGCCAGCAGCCCACAGCCGGCGGGGGAGCAGTACTTC.

This clonotype was picked up a small number of times. V and J are TRBV6-2 or TRBV6-3 and TRBJ2-2, with 7 bases aligning to TRBD2. V was pared by 11 bases and J by 4 bases, with 10 bases of the junction left unmatched. The CDR3 is made up of 14 amino acids. Germline V gene data show CDR1 as MNHEY and CDR2 as SVGEGT. CDR3 protein: CACTGGTPTGELFF. CDR3 in DNA: TGTGCCTGCACCGGGGGGACCCCCACCGGGGAGCTGTTTTTT.

Concerning this clonotype: Given a much more abundant clone one base away, this may be a read error. The chain couples TRBV7-2 to TRBJ2-5; weak D call: TRBD1 (6 bases). Per the germline V gene, CDR1 is SGHTA and CDR2 is FQGNSA. V lost 6 bases and J lost 2, with 13 bases in between. The CDR3 spans 14 residues. CDR3 region: CTSRGAGLQETQYF. In nucleotides, the CDR3 is TGTACCAGCAGGGGGGCAGGCCTACAAGAGACCCAGTACTTC.

This clonotype was observed a handful of times. The V call is TRBV21-1, the J call TRBJ2-3; no DNA check was done on the table's D call, TRBD1. TRBV21-1 is assigned pseudogene status. The CDR3 spans 12 residues. The CDR3 bases are TGTGCCAGCACCCCTCAGGGGGATACGCAGTATTTT. This encodes CASTPQGDTQYF.

V and J are TRBV7-9 and TRBJ2-4, with 9 nucleotides matching TRBD1. The CDR3 extends over 14 amino acids. V dropped 2 bases and J dropped 6; count of bases not matched to a gene: 2. Germline V CDR1 and CDR2: SEHNR, FQNEAQ (reference sequence). The CDR3 coding sequence is TGTGCCAGCAGCTTAATGGGACAGGGAAACATTCAGTACTTC. It codes for CASSLMGQGNIQYF.

In this sample, this clonotype turned up many times. This chain uses TRBV7-9 with TRBJ2-5; 8 bases line up with TRBD2. CDR3 length equals 13 residues. The germline V gene encodes CDR1 SEHNR and CDR2 FQNEAQ (reference sequence). The trim removed 3 bases at V and 5 bases at J, leaving 2 bases unmatched. The CDR3 loop is CASSLRGDETQYF. CDR3 coding DNA: TGTGCCAGCAGCTTGCGGGGGGACGAGACCCAGTACTTC.

The gene calls are TRBV6-2 or TRBV6-3 and TRBJ2-5, with TRBD2 matching 11 bases. Unmatched junction bases numbered 10, after V lost 7 bases and J lost 0 bases. Germline CDR1 MNHEY, CDR2 SVGEGT. The CDR3 extends over 17 amino acids. The CDR3: CASTLLAGEMYQETQYF. CDR3 in DNA: TGTGCCAGCACCCTACTAGCGGGGGAGATGTACCAAGAGACCCAGTACTTC.

This clonotype was detected many times. CDR3 nucleotide sequence: TGTGCCAGCAGTTACTCCGGGGGCGGGAACACTGAAGCTTTCTTT. This gives the protein CASSYSGGGNTEAFF. The rearrangement joins TRBV6-5 to TRBJ1-1; D perhaps matches TRBD1 (6 bases). Germline CDR1 reads MNHEY; CDR2 reads SVGAGI. This CDR3 region has 15 residues. Trimming took 0 bases from V and 1 from J, leaving 9 bases between them.

This clonotype appeared many times. V and J are TRBV29-1 and TRBJ1-2; a possible D gene is TRBD1 (5 bases). V was shortened by 7 bases and J by 8 bases, with 23 bases between the two germline ends. Germline CDR1 reads SQVTM; CDR2 reads ANQGSEA. This CDR3 region has 14 residues. The CDR3 here is CSAQTGARKEGYTF. CDR3 nucleotides: TGCAGCGCCCAGACTGGGGCGCGTAAGGAGGGCTACACCTTC.

V and J are TRBV7-9 and TRBJ2-7, with D unresolved. V dropped 0 bases and J dropped 3 bases, with 6 bases sitting between them. There are 13 residues in the CDR3. Germline V gene data show CDR1 as SEHNR and CDR2 as FQNEAQ (reference sequence). The CDR3 is CASSLARGYEQYF. As DNA, the CDR3 is TGTGCCAGCAGCTTAGCCCGAGGCTACGAGCAGTACTTC.

This clonotype came up a few times. The chain is built from TRBV7-9 and TRBJ2-6; 12 positions agree with TRBD2. The CDR3 runs 20 residues. Germline CDR1 and CDR2: SEHNR and FQNEAQ (reference sequence). The V gene end was trimmed by 6 bases and the J gene end by 0 bases; junction bases not matched to a gene: 12. The CDR3 is CASRKGLAGGRSSGANVLTF. CDR3 DNA sequence: TGTGCCAGCAGAAAGGGACTAGCGGGCGGACGATCCTCTGGGGCCAACGTCCTGACTTTC.

The chain joins TRBV25-1 to TRBJ2-5, with D perhaps matching TRBD1 or TRBD2 (5 bases each). CDR1 MGHDK and CDR2 SYGVNS come from the germline V gene. The CDR3 runs to 14 residues. The ends were cut back, 4 bases at V and 1 base at J, with 10 bases in the middle. The CDR3 DNA follows: TGTGCCAGCAGTGTGCCGGGACCCCAAGAGACCCAGTACTTC. Translating it yields CASSVPGPQETQYF.

This clonotype was picked up many times. The V and J genes are TRBV29-1 and TRBJ2-5; 8 bases are shared with TRBD1. The CDR3 has 12 residues. Trimming took 5 bases from V and 5 from J; bases not matched to a gene: 4. Germline lookup yields CDR1 SQVTM and CDR2 ANQGSEA. The CDR3 here is CSVPGGLETQYF. The DNA of the CDR3 is TGCAGCGTTCCAGGGGGCCTGGAGACCCAGTACTTC.

This chain connects TRBV15 to TRBJ2-1; D remains unclear. The CDR3 contains 14 residues. With 5 bases removed from V and 7 bases from J, the gap between germline ends came to 15 bases. Germline lookup yields CDR1 LNHNV and CDR2 YYDKDF (reference sequence). CDR3 in DNA: TGTGCCACCAGCCGATGGGCCTCATCGAATGAGCAGTTCTTC. Protein sequence: CATSRWASSNEQFF. The full variable domain, completed using reference TRBV15 and TRBJ2-1, is DAMVIQNPRYQVTQFGKPVTLSCSQTLNHNVMYWYQQKSSQAPKLLFHYYDKDFNNEADTPDNFQSRRPNTSFCFLDIRSPGLGDTAMYLCATSRWASSNEQFFGPGTRLTVL.

The V and J genes are TRBV20-1 and TRBJ1-2; 8 bases agree with TRBD1. This CDR3 region has 14 residues. Germline loops: CDR1 DFQATT, CDR2 SNEGSKA (reference sequence). Trimming at V came to 5 bases and at J to 4 bases, leaving 9 bases not matched to a gene. This CDR3 is CSAARQGRGYGYTF. The CDR3 coding sequence is TGCAGTGCTGCCCGACAGGGGAGAGGCTATGGCTACACCTTC.